This T cell receptor (beta chain) was retrieved from a study of T cell repertoires in cytomegalovirus infection. In its sample, this clonotype was seen many times. Germline V gene data show CDR1 as SGHTA and CDR2 as FQGNSA. This CDR3 region has 19 residues. Trimming removed 3 bases from V and 4 bases from J; junction bases left unmatched: 10. TCRdb ran MiXCR on the reads and lists one entry per CDR3 protein. The sample includes approximately 320,000 distinct CDR3 sequences, more than 8% of them seen just once. This chain joins TRBV7-2 and TRBJ2-1; 15 bases align to TRBD2. This receptor was taken from a human donor in good health (CMV status not recorded). Some clones in this sample may be carry-over from other donors' samples. Sequenced material: PBMCs. CDR3 nucleotide sequence: TGTGCCAGCAGCTTGAGAGGACTAGCGGGAGGGCGGGGTTACAATGAGCAGTTCTTC. Translated: CASSLRGLAGGRGYNEQFF.